These 10 T cell receptor beta chains were sequenced from one sample in a study of shared clonotypes between healthy human individuals. The table came from immunoSEQ multiplex PCR; TCRdb's copy has only in-frame clones and leaves some out. The sample gives 2,500,000 or so clones, more than 85% of which show up once; 0.36% is in the top ten. The material sequenced was naive CD4+ T cells from PBMCs. Sample subset: CD45RA+ positively selected. The receptor source for this set is a man younger than 35 in good health. Some clones in this sample may be carry-over from other donors' samples.

V is TRBV6-1 and J is TRBJ1-5, with D possibly being TRBD1 (6 bases). Deletions cut 3 bases from V and 6 bases from J, with 15 bases between. Per germline, CDR1 MNHNS and CDR2 SASEGT. The CDR3 totals 15 residues. CDR3 protein: CASSDQQGFAQPQHF. CDR3 nucleotides: TGTGCCAGCAGTGATCAACAGGGTTTCGCTCAGCCCCAGCATTTT.

The gene calls are TRBV6-1 and TRBJ2-1, with D unresolved. With 6 bases removed from V and 8 bases from J, the gap between germline ends came to 17 bases. The CDR3 runs to 14 residues. Germline V gene data show CDR1 as MNHNS and CDR2 as SASEGT. The CDR3 DNA reads as TGTGCCAGCAGCCTGGAGCCCCCGCCAGATGAGCAGTTCTTC. This encodes CASSLEPPPDEQFF.

The J gene is TRBJ2-7, the V gene TRBV4-1, with 9 bases identical to TRBD1. Looked up from germline, CDR1 is MGHRA and CDR2 is YSYEKL. Trimming removed 2 bases from V and 5 bases from J; junction bases left unmatched: 4. The CDR3 length is 14 residues. DNA for the CDR3: TGCGCCAGCAGCCAACCCAGACAGGGGGACGAGCAGTACTTC. It translates to CASSQPRQGDEQYF.

This chain connects TRBV6-5 to TRBJ2-1; D unresolved. This CDR3 region has 15 residues. The germline V gene has CDR1 MNHEY and CDR2 SVGAGI. Trimming stripped 4 bases from V and 5 bases from J, with 15 bases between. CDR3 loop: CASSWRKPPHNEQFF. DNA of the CDR3: TGTGCCAGCAGTTGGCGCAAGCCCCCACACAATGAGCAGTTCTTC.

Concerning this clone: Other nucleotide sequences from this sample produce the same CDR3. The V call is TRBV30, the J call TRBJ2-1; 13 nucleotides agree with TRBD2. Germline values: CDR1 GTSNPN, CDR2 SVGIG (reference sequence). The CDR3 is 15 residues long. Trimming cost V 0 bases and J 6 bases; bases outside gene matches: 2. DNA for the CDR3: TGTGCCTGGAGTGTAAGACTAGCGGGAGGCAATGAGCAGTTCTTC. Translating it yields CAWSVRLAGGNEQFF.

The chain recombines TRBV5-1 with TRBJ2-7; D is uncertain. The CDR3 totals 15 residues. The V end lost 5 bases, the J end lost 3 bases, and 18 bases lay between the germline ends. Germline V gives CDR1 SGHRS, CDR2 YFSETQ. CDR3 in DNA: TGCGCCAGCAGTTTTCTTGGTGATAGGTACTACGAGCAGTACTTC. It specifies CASSFLGDRYYEQYF.

The J gene is TRBJ2-5, the V gene TRBV11-1; D not certain. The V end was cut by 6 bases, the J end by 2 bases, with 4 bases between. The CDR3 loop spans 11 amino acids. Per the germline V gene, CDR1 is SGHAT and CDR2 is FQDESV (reference sequence). The CDR3 protein is CASRLQETQYF. The CDR3 coding sequence is TGTGCCAGCAGGTTACAAGAGACCCAGTACTTC.

This chain connects TRBV5-5 to TRBJ1-2, with 7 positions matching TRBD1. The germline CDR1 and CDR2 sequences are SGHKS and YYEKEE (reference sequence). V lost 4 bases, J lost 2 bases, and 8 bases stayed unmatched. There are 15 residues in the CDR3. CDR3 nucleotide sequence: TGTGCCAGCAGCCCTCGGACAGGCTTGAACTATGGCTACACCTTC. This translates into CASSPRTGLNYGYTF.

The chain is built from TRBV12-2 and TRBJ1-5. TRBV12-2 is noted as a pseudogene. The CDR3 spans 12 residues. CDR3 sequence (DNA): TGTGCAAGTCGCTTAGCCGATCAGCCCCAGCATTTT. Amino acids: CASRLADQPQHF.

The rearrangement uses TRBV5-5 and TRBJ1-2; D remains ambiguous. The CDR3 extends over 11 amino acids. V was cut by 4 bases and J by 2 bases, with 3 bases left in between. The germline gives CDR1 SGHKS, CDR2 YYEKEE (reference sequence). The CDR3 region is CASSLNYGYTF. CDR3 nucleotide sequence: TGTGCCAGCAGCCTGAACTATGGCTACACCTTC. Full variable domain (remainder filled in from reference TRBV5-5 and TRBJ1-2): DAGVTQSPTHLIKTRGQQVTLRCSPISGHKSVSWYQQVLGQGPQFIFQYYEKEERGRGNFPDRFSARQFPNYSSELNVNALLLGDSALYLCASSLNYGYTFGSGTRLTVV.